These T cell receptor beta chains were read from a single sample in a study of early T cells in non-severe SARS-CoV-2 infection. MiXCR, run by TCRdb on the 5' RACE reads, gives a single entry per CDR3 protein. The top ten hold less than 3% of the sample, which has roughly 60,000 distinct CDR3 sequences, around 11% seen once. The input for sequencing was whole blood, taken at baseline. Receptors were obtained from an adult who was a healthcare worker with PCR-confirmed SARS-CoV-2 infection or an uninfected control (not recorded which). The CDR3 runs from the conserved cysteine through the conserved F or W. Fields, in order: clone size, V gene, J gene, D gene, CDR3 protein, CDR3 DNA. A D gene is named only where the DNA matches it firmly. Size tells how often a clone was seen (once, few, many) or the class of an expanded clone, and some rows leave it out.

>-|TRBV11-2|TRBJ1-1|-
CASSRNRMNTEAFF
TGTGCCAGCAGCCGCAACAGGATGAACACTGAAGCTTTCTTT
>-|TRBV9|TRBJ2-5|-
CASSVGEGEGTQYF
TGTGCCAGCAGCGTAGGGGAGGGGGAAGGAACCCAGTACTTC
>-|TRBV4-1|TRBJ1-1|-
CASSQDPLWGNTEAFF
TGCGCCAGCAGCCAAGATCCCCTCTGGGGGAACACTGAAGCTTTCTTT
>-|TRBV4-3|TRBJ2-3|TRBD1
CASSPGDRDVDTQYF
TGCGCCAGCAGCCCAGGGGACAGGGATGTGGATACGCAGTATTTT
>many|TRBV5-1|TRBJ2-2|-
CASSLRGFETGRIF
TGCGCCAGCAGCTTGCGAGGGTTTGAGACCGGGCGGATTTTT
>-|TRBV7-6|TRBJ2-5|TRBD2
CASSYWLAGDQETQYF
TGTGCCAGCAGCTACTGGCTAGCGGGGGATCAAGAGACCCAGTACTTC
>few|TRBV6-1|TRBJ1-5|TRBD1
CASVYQGGTFNQPQHF
TGTGCCAGCGTTTACCAGGGGGGGACCTTCAATCAGCCCCAGCATTTT
>few|TRBV7-9|TRBJ2-5|-
CASSLGQAMQTQYF
TGTGCCAGCAGCTTAGGACAGGCTATGCAGACCCAGTACTTC
>many|TRBV11-2|TRBJ2-7|-
CASSLGGGGISYEQYF
TGTGCCAGCAGCTTAGGTGGAGGGGGGATCTCCTACGAGCAGTACTTC
>few|TRBV7-9|TRBJ2-2|-
CASSLVRDTGELFF
TGTGCCAGCAGCTTAGTGCGGGACACCGGGGAGCTGTTTTTT
>few|TRBV3-1|TRBJ2-1|TRBD2
CASSPSGGAQQFF
TGTGCCAGCAGCCCTAGCGGGGGGGCTCAGCAGTTCTTC
>many|TRBV5-1|TRBJ1-1|-
CASSPSRGTGSTEAFF
TGCGCCAGCAGCCCGAGCCGAGGGACCGGCAGCACTGAAGCTTTCTTT
>-|TRBV11-2|TRBJ1-1|TRBD1
CASSFQTGGGPTEAFF
TGTGCCAGCAGCTTTCAGACAGGGGGGGGACCCACTGAAGCTTTCTTT
>few|TRBV9|TRBJ2-3|-
CASSVDGPSTDTQYF
TGTGCCAGCAGCGTAGACGGACCTAGCACAGATACGCAGTATTTT
>-|TRBV25-1|TRBJ1-2|TRBD1
CASGDRGLGYTF
TGTGCCAGCGGCGACAGGGGGCTTGGCTACACCTTC
>few|TRBV29-1|TRBJ2-3|-
CPSGETGEDTQYF
TGCCCATCGGGGGAGACTGGCGAGGATACGCAGTATTTT
>-|TRBV12-5|TRBJ1-1|TRBD1
CASGNRQGPNTEAFF
TGTGCTAGTGGCAACCGACAGGGGCCGAACACTGAAGCTTTCTTT
>few|TRBV7-9|TRBJ2-3|TRBD1
CASSDRQGSLTDTQYF
TGTGCCAGCAGCGATAGACAGGGCTCCCTCACAGATACGCAGTATTTT
>-|TRBV4-1|TRBJ2-1|TRBD2
CASSQPMGGGVNEQFF
TGCGCCAGCAGCCAACCCATGGGCGGGGGGGTGAATGAGCAGTTCTTC
>many|TRBV14|TRBJ1-1|-
CASSQGLGDTEAFF
TGTGCCAGCAGCCAAGGATTGGGTGACACTGAAGCTTTCTTT
>-|TRBV12-3/TRBV12-4|TRBJ2-7|-
CASSLGIRGVGQYF
TGTGCCAGCAGTTTGGGGATAAGGGGGGTTGGGCAGTACTTC
>-|TRBV29-1|TRBJ2-7|-
CSVEGPPYEQYF
TGCAGCGTTGAAGGACCTCCCTACGAGCAGTACTTC
>medium-sized|TRBV5-1|TRBJ1-1|-
CASSLAGDTEAFF
TGCGCCAGCAGCTTGGCCGGGGACACTGAAGCTTTCTTT
>many|TRBV11-3|TRBJ1-1|-
CASSFGQLTEAFF
TGTGCCAGCAGCTTCGGACAGCTCACTGAAGCTTTCTTT
>many|TRBV7-9|TRBJ1-1|TRBD1
CASSSQQGRTEAFF
TGTGCCAGCAGCTCACAACAGGGGAGAACTGAAGCTTTCTTT
>-|TRBV18|TRBJ2-3|TRBD2
CASSPPRRTSGPRWDTQYF
TGTGCCAGCTCACCACCTCGTCGGACTAGCGGGCCGAGATGGGATACGCAGTATTTT
>few|TRBV25-1|TRBJ2-7|-
CASSEHGLLYEQYF
TGTGCCAGCAGTGAACACGGATTATTGTACGAGCAGTACTTC
>-|TRBV12-3/TRBV12-4|TRBJ1-2|-
CASRRGVGPGYTF
TGCGCCAGCCGCCGGGGGGTTGGGCCTGGCTACACCTTC
>-|TRBV19|TRBJ2-2|TRBD2
CASSIFAGANTGELFF
TGTGCCAGTAGTATCTTTGCGGGGGCGAACACCGGGGAGCTGTTTTTT
>few|TRBV7-9|TRBJ2-5|-
CASSLPGVETQYF
TGTGCCAGCAGCTTACCCGGGGTCGAGACCCAGTACTTC
>few|TRBV7-3|TRBJ2-7|TRBD2
CASSLTSGGPSNEQYF
TGTGCCAGCAGCTTAACTAGCGGGGGTCCAAGCAACGAGCAGTACTTC
>many|TRBV29-1|TRBJ2-3|-
CSVSRQITDTQYF
TGCAGCGTCAGCCGACAGATCACAGATACGCAGTATTTT
>few|TRBV11-2|TRBJ2-7|-
CASSLALASEQYF
TGTGCCAGCAGCTTAGCCCTAGCATCCGAGCAGTACTTC
>-|TRBV27|TRBJ1-1|TRBD1
CASSYADRVQDTEAFF
TGTGCCAGCAGTTACGCGGACAGGGTCCAGGACACTGAAGCTTTCTTT
>-|TRBV6-5|TRBJ2-5|-
CASSYSAGRETQYF
TGTGCCAGCAGTTACTCTGCGGGGAGGGAGACCCAGTACTTC
>many|TRBV6-2/TRBV6-3|TRBJ2-7|-
CASRHSRGRYEQYF
TGTGCCAGCAGACACTCCAGGGGTAGGTACGAGCAGTACTTC
>-|TRBV6-6|TRBJ1-1|-
CASSYSPYQRGTLNTEAFF
TGTGCCAGCAGTTACTCGCCGTACCAACGGGGCACCTTGAACACTGAAGCTTTCTTT
>many|TRBV20-1|TRBJ1-1|TRBD1
CSARDPGGTGNTEAFF
TGCAGTGCTAGAGACCCCGGGGGGACAGGGAACACTGAAGCTTTCTTT
>-|TRBV14|TRBJ1-2|-
CASSQVTYNGYTF
TGTGCCAGCAGCCAAGTTACTTATAACGGCTACACCTTC
>many|TRBV2|TRBJ1-6|TRBD1
CASHRGGDSPLHF
TGTGCCAGCCACAGGGGAGGGGACTCACCCCTCCACTTT
>many|TRBV6-2/TRBV6-3|TRBJ2-3|-
CASRADTSTDTQYF
TGTGCCAGCAGAGCGGATACTAGCACAGATACGCAGTATTTT
>-|TRBV7-2|TRBJ1-1|-
CASSLRGELAFF
TGTGCCAGCAGCTTAAGGGGCGAGCTAGCTTTCTTT
>-|TRBV30|TRBJ2-1|TRBD2
CAGIAGGLWEQFF
TGTGCCGGAATAGCGGGGGGGCTCTGGGAGCAGTTCTTC
>-|TRBV7-8|TRBJ2-2|TRBD1
CASSHNRGGTGELFF
TGTGCCAGCAGCCATAACAGGGGTGGCACCGGGGAGCTGTTTTTT
>many|TRBV20-1|TRBJ1-6|-
CSARVSSSYNSPLHF
TGCAGTGCTAGAGTCAGTAGCTCCTATAATTCACCCCTCCACTTT
>-|TRBV19|TRBJ2-1|-
CASSSDTQSSYNEQFF
TGTGCCAGTAGTTCGGACACCCAGAGCTCCTACAATGAGCAGTTCTTC
>many|TRBV10-1|TRBJ2-5|-
CASSESLGETQYF
TGCGCCAGCAGTGAGTCGTTGGGAGAGACCCAGTACTTC
>many|TRBV5-1|TRBJ2-3|TRBD2
CASTALAGTDTQYF
TGCGCCAGCACCGCACTAGCGGGCACAGATACGCAGTATTTT
>few|TRBV6-5|TRBJ2-7|-
CASRPQHLYEQYF
TGTGCCAGCAGACCTCAGCACCTTTACGAGCAGTACTTC
>few|TRBV7-9|TRBJ1-2|TRBD1
CASSRGGGYGYTF
TGTGCCAGCAGCAGAGGGGGCGGCTATGGCTACACCTTC
>few|TRBV14|TRBJ1-6|-
CASSQGLSYNSPLHF
TGTGCCAGCAGCCAAGGACTATCCTATAATTCACCCCTCCACTTT
>-|TRBV7-2|TRBJ2-3|-
CASSLASGRDTQYF
TGTGCCAGCAGCTTAGCGTCAGGGAGAGATACGCAGTATTTT
>few|TRBV12-3/TRBV12-4|TRBJ2-2|TRBD1
CASSLGDRDTGELFF
TGTGCCAGCAGTTTGGGGGACAGGGACACCGGGGAGCTGTTTTTT
>-|TRBV11-2|TRBJ2-7|TRBD2
CASSATSGAYEQYF
TGTGCCAGCAGCGCCACTAGCGGGGCCTACGAGCAGTACTTC
>-|TRBV5-1|TRBJ1-2|-
CASSLRGDDGYTF
TGCGCCAGCAGCTTGCGCGGGGACGATGGCTACACCTTC